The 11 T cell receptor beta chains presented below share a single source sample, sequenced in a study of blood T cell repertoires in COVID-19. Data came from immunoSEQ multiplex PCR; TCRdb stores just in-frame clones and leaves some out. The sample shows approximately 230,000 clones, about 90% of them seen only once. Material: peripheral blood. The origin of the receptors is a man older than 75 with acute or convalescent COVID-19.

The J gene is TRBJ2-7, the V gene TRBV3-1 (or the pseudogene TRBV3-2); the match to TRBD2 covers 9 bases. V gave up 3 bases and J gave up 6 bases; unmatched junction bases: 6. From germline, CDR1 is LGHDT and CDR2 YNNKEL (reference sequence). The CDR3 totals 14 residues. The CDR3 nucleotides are TGTGCCAGCAGCCATCTCGCGGGGGGGCTCGAGCAGTACTTC. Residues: CASSHLAGGLEQYF.

The CDR3 DNA follows: TGTGCCAGCAGTTTCGGGGCAGGGGACACCGGGGAGCTGTTTTTT. Residues: CASSFGAGDTGELFF. V usage is TRBV14 and J usage is TRBJ2-2, with a possible D match to TRBD1 (6 bases). V lost 6 bases to trimming and J lost 3 bases, with 14 bases between them. Germline lookup yields CDR1 SGHDN and CDR2 FVKESK. The CDR3 spans 15 residues. Combining the CDR3 with reference TRBV14 and TRBJ2-2 gives the whole variable domain EAGVTQFPSHSVIEKGQTVTLRCDPISGHDNLYWYRRVMGKEIKFLLHFVKESKQDESGMPNNRFLAERTGGTYSTLKVQPAELEDSGVYFCASSFGAGDTGELFFGEGSRLTVL.

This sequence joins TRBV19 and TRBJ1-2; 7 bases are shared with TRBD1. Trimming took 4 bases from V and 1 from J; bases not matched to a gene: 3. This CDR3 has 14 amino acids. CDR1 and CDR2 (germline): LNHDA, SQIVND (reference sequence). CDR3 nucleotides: TGTGCCAGTAGTACGGGACAGCGTAACTATGGCTACACCTTC. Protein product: CASSTGQRNYGYTF.

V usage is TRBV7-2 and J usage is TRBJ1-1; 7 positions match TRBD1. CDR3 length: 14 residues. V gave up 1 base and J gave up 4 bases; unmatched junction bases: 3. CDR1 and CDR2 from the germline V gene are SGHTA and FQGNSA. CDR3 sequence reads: CASSLEGAGTEAFF. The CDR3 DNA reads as TGTGCCAGCAGCTTAGAGGGGGCAGGCACTGAAGCTTTCTTT. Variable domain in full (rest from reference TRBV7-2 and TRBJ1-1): GAGVSQSPSNKVTEKGKDVELRCDPISGHTALYWYRQSLGQGLEFLIYFQGNSAPDKSGLPSDRFSAERTGGSVSTLTIQRTQQEDSAVYLCASSLEGAGTEAFFGQGTRLTVV.

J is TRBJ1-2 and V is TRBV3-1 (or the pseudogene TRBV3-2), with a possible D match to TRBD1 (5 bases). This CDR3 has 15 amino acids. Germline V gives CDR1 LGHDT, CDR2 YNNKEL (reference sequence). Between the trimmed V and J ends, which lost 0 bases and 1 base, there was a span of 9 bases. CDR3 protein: CASSQEPTVNYGYTF. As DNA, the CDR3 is TGTGCCAGCAGCCAAGAGCCGACAGTTAACTATGGCTACACCTTC.

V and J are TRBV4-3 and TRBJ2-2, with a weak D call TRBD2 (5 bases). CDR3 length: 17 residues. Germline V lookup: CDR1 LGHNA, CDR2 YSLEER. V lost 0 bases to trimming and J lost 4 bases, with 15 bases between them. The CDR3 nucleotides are TGCGCCAGCAGCCAAGAATTATTAACTGCGGGCACCGGGGAGCTGTTTTTT. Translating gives CASSQELLTAGTGELFF.

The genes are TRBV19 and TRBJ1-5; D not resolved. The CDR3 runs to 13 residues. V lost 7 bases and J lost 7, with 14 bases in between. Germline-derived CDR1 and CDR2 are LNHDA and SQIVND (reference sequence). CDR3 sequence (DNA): TGTGCCAGTACTTACGATCTCGGGCAGCCCCAGCATTTT. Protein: CASTYDLGQPQHF. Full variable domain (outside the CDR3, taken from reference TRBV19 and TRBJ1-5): DGGITQSPKYLFRKEGQNVTLSCEQNLNHDAMYWYRQDPGQGLRLIYYSQIVNDFQKGDIAEGYSVSREKKESFPLTVTSAQKNPTAFYLCASTYDLGQPQHFGDGTRLSIL.

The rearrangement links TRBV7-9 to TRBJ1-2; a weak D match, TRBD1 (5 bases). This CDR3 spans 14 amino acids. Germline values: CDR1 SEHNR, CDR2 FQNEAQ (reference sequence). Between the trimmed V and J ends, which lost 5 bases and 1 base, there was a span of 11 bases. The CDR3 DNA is TGTGCCAGCAGCCTTGGGGCAAATAACTATGGCTACACCTTC. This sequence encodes CASSLGANNYGYTF. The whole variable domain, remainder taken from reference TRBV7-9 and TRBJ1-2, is DTGVSQNPRHKITKRGQNVTFRCDPISEHNRLYWYRQTLGQGPEFLTYFQNEAQLEKSRLLSDRFSAERPKGSFSTLEIQRTEQGDSAMYLCASSLGANNYGYTFGSGTRLTVV.

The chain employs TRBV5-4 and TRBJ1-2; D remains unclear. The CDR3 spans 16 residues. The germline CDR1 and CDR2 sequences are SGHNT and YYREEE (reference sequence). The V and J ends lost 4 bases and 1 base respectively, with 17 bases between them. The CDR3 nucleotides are TGTGCCAGCAGCCCCGCGGTGGCACAATTTAACTATGGCTACACCTTC. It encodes CASSPAVAQFNYGYTF.

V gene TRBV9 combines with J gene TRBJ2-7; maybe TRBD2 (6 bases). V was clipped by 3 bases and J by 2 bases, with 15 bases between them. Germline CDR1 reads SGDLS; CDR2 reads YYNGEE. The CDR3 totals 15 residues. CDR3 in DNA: TGTGCCAGCAGCGGCCCCGGGGGTCAAACCTACGAGCAGTACTTC. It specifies CASSGPGGQTYEQYF.

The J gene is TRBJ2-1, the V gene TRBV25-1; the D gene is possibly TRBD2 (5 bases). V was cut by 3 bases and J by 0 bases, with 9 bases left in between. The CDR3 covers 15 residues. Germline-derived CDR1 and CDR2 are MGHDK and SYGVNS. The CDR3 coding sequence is TGTGCCAGCAGTGACGGGGAGATCTCCTACAATGAGCAGTTCTTC. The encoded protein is CASSDGEISYNEQFF.